These 14 T cell receptor beta chains came from one sample sequenced in a study of blood T cell repertoires in COVID-19. Measured with immunoSEQ multiplex PCR; TCRdb has only the in-frame clones, and not every one. The sample includes around 290,000 clones, about nine tenths of them seen just once. The specimen sequenced was PBMCs or T cells enriched from blood (not recorded which). Receptors were obtained from a woman aged 30 to 39 who had recovered from COVID-19.

The chain recombines TRBV7-3 with TRBJ2-3; 14 bases line up with TRBD2. This CDR3 spans 18 amino acids. Losses at the gene ends were 5 bases for V and 4 bases for J; bases not matched to a gene: 11. Germline CDR1 and CDR2: SGHTA and FQGTGA. The CDR3 DNA sequence: TGTGCCAGCAGCCCCGGGACTAGCGGGAGTATGAGGGCAGATACGCAGTATTTT. Its translation is CASSPGTSGSMRADTQYF.

The chain uses TRBV6-5 and TRBJ2-7, with TRBD1 identical over 7 bases. V dropped 3 bases and J dropped 2; count of bases not matched to a gene: 7. Germline values: CDR1 MNHEY, CDR2 SVGAGI. The CDR3 extends over 15 amino acids. CDR3 nucleotides: TGTGCCAGCAGTTATCATGGGGACAGCACCTACGAGCAGTACTTC. Amino acid sequence: CASSYHGDSTYEQYF.

The gene calls are TRBV10-3 and TRBJ2-1; 15 nucleotides agree with TRBD2. The length of the CDR3 is 16 residues. V trimming: 6 bases; J trimming: 2 bases; junction bases outside the gene matches: 2. CDR1 is ENHRY and CDR2 is SYGVKD in the germline V gene. CDR3: CAIRGLAGGPYNEQFF. The CDR3 DNA follows: TGTGCCATCAGAGGACTAGCGGGAGGGCCCTACAATGAGCAGTTCTTC.

The chain couples TRBV6-1 to TRBJ1-1; tentatively, D is TRBD1 (5 bases). The V gene's germline CDR1 is MNHNS and CDR2 SASEGT. Between the trimmed V and J ends, which lost 3 bases and 0 bases, there was a span of 14 bases. The CDR3 has 16 residues. Here the CDR3 reads CASSDRQGVMNTEAFF. The CDR3, as DNA: TGTGCCAGCAGTGATAGGCAGGGTGTGATGAACACTGAAGCTTTCTTT.

The chain recombines TRBV6-5 with TRBJ2-7; 8 nucleotides line up with TRBD1. Germline V lookup: CDR1 MNHEY, CDR2 SVGAGI. V lost 6 bases to trimming and J lost 5 bases; unmatched junction nucleotides: 9. The CDR3 length is 14 residues. CDR3 residues: CASRLRDRLNEQYF. The CDR3 region has the DNA TGTGCCAGCAGACTCCGGGACAGGCTAAACGAGCAGTACTTC.

J is TRBJ1-5 and V is TRBV6-6; weak D call: TRBD1 (6 bases). The CDR3 has 15 residues. V lost 2 bases and J 5 bases, leaving 13 bases between the germline ends. CDR1 and CDR2 from the germline V gene are MNHNY and SVGAGI (reference sequence). CDR3 region: CASSYQGTPHQPQHF. The CDR3, as DNA: TGTGCCAGCAGTTACCAGGGGACGCCGCATCAGCCCCAGCATTTT.

This chain's CDR3 is CASSLLARPETQYF. As DNA, the CDR3 is TGTGCCAGCAGTTTATTGGCCCGCCCAGAGACCCAGTACTTC. The rearrangement links TRBV27 to TRBJ2-5; the D is unclear. The CDR3 is 14 residues long. Between the trimmed V and J ends, which lost 1 base and 4 bases, there was a span of 10 bases. Germline lookup yields CDR1 MNHEY and CDR2 SMNVEV (reference sequence).

The chain uses TRBV19 and TRBJ2-5; D is possibly TRBD1 (5 bases). Germline assignment: CDR1 LNHDA and CDR2 SQIVND (reference sequence). The CDR3 has 14 residues. Deletions cut 1 base from V and 2 bases from J, with 8 bases between. The DNA for the CDR3 is TGTGCCAGTAGTATAGGACAGACACAAGAGACCCAGTACTTC. It yields the protein CASSIGQTQETQYF.

The rearrangement uses TRBV7-2 and TRBJ2-3; D ambiguous. The germline V gene has CDR1 SGHTA and CDR2 FQGNSA. V was pared by 5 bases and J by 4 bases, with 16 bases between. The CDR3 runs to 15 residues. Here the CDR3 DNA reads TGTGCCAGCAGCCTCGAAGTTGGGCTTGCAGATACGCAGTATTTT. Its translation is CASSLEVGLADTQYF.

Written as DNA, the CDR3 is TGTGCCAGCAGCAGCCGACTAGCGGGAGAGTACGAGCAGTACTTC. Translating it yields CASSSRLAGEYEQYF. V is TRBV21-1 and J is TRBJ2-7; the DNA was not compared with TRBD2, the D call given in the table. TRBV21-1 is a recognized pseudogene. This CDR3 has 15 residues.

The rearrangement joins TRBV19 to TRBJ2-4, with 8 bases matching TRBD1. CDR3 size: 17 residues. V was pared by 5 bases and J by 1 base, with 10 bases of the junction left unmatched. Germline CDR1 reads LNHDA; CDR2 reads SQIVND (reference sequence). The CDR3 nucleotides read TGTGCCAGTAGTGAACCTCAGGGGGCAGGGGCCAAAAACATTCAGTACTTC. It codes for CASSEPQGAGAKNIQYF.

The V call is TRBV6-2 or TRBV6-3, the J call TRBJ2-1; 8 bases line up with TRBD2. The ends lost 2 bases at V and 3 bases at J; junction bases unmatched: 6. The germline gives CDR1 MNHEY, CDR2 SVGEGT. This CDR3 contains 16 residues. CDR3 amino acids: CASSYPRTSRYNEQFF. In DNA form, the CDR3 reads TGTGCCAGCAGTTACCCCAGGACTAGCCGCTACAATGAGCAGTTCTTC.

V is TRBV7-6 and J is TRBJ2-7; tentative D call: TRBD1 (7 bases). Germline V gene data show CDR1 as SGHVS and CDR2 as FNYEAQ. The CDR3 loop spans 15 amino acids. V shed 1 base and J shed 7 bases, with 17 bases lying between them. The CDR3 DNA follows: TGTGCCAGCAGCTTAGTAGTCGGACAGGCGGGGGAGCAGTACTTC. Protein: CASSLVVGQAGEQYF.

This clone has a single count. The genes are TRBV2 and TRBJ2-1; 9 bases are a match to TRBD2. Trimming removed 4 bases from V and 0 bases from J; junction bases left unmatched: 7. In germline, CDR1 is SNHLY, CDR2 FYNNEI. The CDR3 loop spans 17 amino acids. The CDR3 reads CASSVGSGSLSYNEQFF. CDR3 coding DNA: TGTGCCAGCAGTGTCGGTAGCGGGAGCCTCTCCTACAATGAGCAGTTCTTC.